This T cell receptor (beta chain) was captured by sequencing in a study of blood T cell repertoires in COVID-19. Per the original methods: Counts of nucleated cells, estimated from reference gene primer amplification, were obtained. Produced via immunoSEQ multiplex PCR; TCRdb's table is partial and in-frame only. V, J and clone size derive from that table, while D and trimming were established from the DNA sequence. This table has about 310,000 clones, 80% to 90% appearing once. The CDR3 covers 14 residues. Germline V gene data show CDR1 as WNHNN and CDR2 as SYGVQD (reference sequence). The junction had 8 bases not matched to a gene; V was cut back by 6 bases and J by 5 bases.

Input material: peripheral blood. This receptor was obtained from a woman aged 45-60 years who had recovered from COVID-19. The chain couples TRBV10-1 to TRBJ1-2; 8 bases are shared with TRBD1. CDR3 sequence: CASRVDRGHYGYTF. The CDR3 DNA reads TGCGCCAGCAGAGTAGACAGGGGTCATTATGGCTACACCTTC.